The 18 T cell receptor beta chains below all came from one sample that was sequenced in a study of blood T cell repertoires in COVID-19. The data were produced by immunoSEQ multiplex PCR, yet TCRdb's version contains in-frame clones alone and is incomplete. The sample shows about 290,000 clones, about 85% of them seen only once. The sequenced material came from peripheral blood. Receptors were obtained from a woman aged 50 to 60 with active or convalescent COVID-19.

The J gene is TRBJ1-2, the V gene TRBV6-5; possible D gene TRBD1, 5 bases. This CDR3 has 14 amino acids. V shed 0 bases and J shed 2 bases, with 7 bases lying between them. Per germline, CDR1 MNHEY and CDR2 SVGAGI. CDR3: CASSYSPGNYGYTF. CDR3 DNA sequence: TGTGCCAGCAGTTACTCGCCAGGGAACTATGGCTACACCTTC.

The chain has TRBV12-3 or TRBV12-4 and TRBJ1-2; TRBD1 matches at 8 bases. The CDR3 contains 12 residues. J lost 10 bases, V lost 7 bases, and 8 bases had no gene match. The CDR3 here is CASTWGTGTYTF. In DNA form, the CDR3 reads TGTGCCAGCACCTGGGGGACAGGAACCTACACCTTC.

The chain has TRBV27 and TRBJ1-6, with D possibly matching TRBD1 (6 bases). Germline CDR1 is MNHEY and CDR2 is SMNVEV (reference sequence). The CDR3 spans 15 residues. Trimming removed 1 base at V and 8 bases at J, with 12 bases between. For the CDR3, the DNA is TGTGCCAGCAGTTTATTAGGGGGTCAAGATTCACCCCTCCACTTT. This sequence encodes CASSLLGGQDSPLHF.

The gene calls are TRBV4-1 and TRBJ1-4; D gene ambiguous. Deletions cut 0 bases from V and 4 bases from J, with 9 bases between. From germline, CDR1 is MGHRA and CDR2 YSYEKL. The CDR3 loop spans 15 amino acids. Here the CDR3 DNA reads TGCGCCAGCAGCCAAGAATCGGTCCGTAATGAAAAACTGTTTTTT. Translation: CASSQESVRNEKLFF.

The V call is TRBV24-1, the J call TRBJ2-2, with 10 positions matching TRBD1. Germline loops: CDR1 KGHDR, CDR2 SFDVKD. Germline trimming cut 1 base from V and 4 bases from J; bases unmatched to any gene: 2. This CDR3 has 16 amino acids. The CDR3 DNA is TGTGCCACCAGTGATTTAGGACAGGGGGTCACCGGGGAGCTGTTTTTT. It yields the protein CATSDLGQGVTGELFF.

This clone was picked up a small number of times. V is TRBV29-1 and J is TRBJ2-7; tentative D call: TRBD1 (5 bases). V was clipped by 6 bases and J by 3 bases, with 12 bases between them. This CDR3 is built from 12 residues. The germline CDR1 and CDR2 sequences are SQVTM and ANQGSEA. The CDR3 sequence: CSVMRQNYEQYF. CDR3 nucleotides: TGCAGCGTCATGCGACAGAACTACGAGCAGTACTTC.

The rearrangement uses TRBV2 and TRBJ1-5, with 7 bases matching TRBD1. The CDR3 runs to 14 residues. J was trimmed by 7 bases and V by 5 bases; bases with no gene match: 8. The V gene's germline CDR1 is SNHLY and CDR2 FYNNEI. The CDR3 bases are TGTGCCAGCAGTATGCAAGGGGGCGGCCAGCCCCAGCATTTT. Protein sequence: CASSMQGGGQPQHF.

A single count supports this clone. The rearrangement uses TRBV27 and TRBJ1-2; D is possibly TRBD1 (6 bases). Germline V CDR1 and CDR2: MNHEY, SMNVEV (reference sequence). The CDR3 consists of 17 residues. Trimming removed 2 bases from V and 7 bases from J, with 23 bases in between. The CDR3 here is CASSLHPRGGGLSGYTF. CDR3 DNA sequence: TGTGCCAGCAGTTTACATCCGAGGGGGGGCGGATTGAGTGGCTACACCTTC.

The gene calls are TRBV7-4 and TRBJ1-2; D perhaps matches TRBD1 (5 bases). The CDR3 consists of 15 residues. Per germline, CDR1 SGHVT and CDR2 SQSDAQ. Deletions cut 3 bases from V and 7 bases from J, with 18 bases between. Written as DNA, the CDR3 is TGTGCCAGCAGCTTCCGGCGTTGGCAGGGTGGTGGCTACACCTTC. Translated: CASSFRRWQGGGYTF.

To note about this clone: The sample holds other DNA sequences that translate to the same CDR3. The chain links TRBV29-1 to TRBJ2-1; the D gene is possibly TRBD1 (6 bases). CDR1 and CDR2 from the germline V gene are SQVTM and ANQGSEA. The CDR3 consists of 14 residues. The germline V and J ends were trimmed by 4 bases and 0 bases, with 10 bases remaining between them. This chain's CDR3 is CSVVQGSSYNEQFF. In DNA form, the CDR3 reads TGCAGCGTTGTCCAGGGGAGCTCCTACAATGAGCAGTTCTTC.

The rearrangement links TRBV5-1 to TRBJ2-2; 8 nucleotides match TRBD2. CDR1 and CDR2 (germline): SGHRS, YFSETQ. There are 16 residues in the CDR3. Unmatched junction bases numbered 5, after V lost 1 base and J lost 3 bases. CDR3: CASSLNGRADTGELFF. The CDR3 DNA reads TGCGCCAGCAGCTTGAACGGGAGGGCCGACACCGGGGAGCTGTTTTTT.

This chain links TRBV27 with TRBJ1-1; D is uncertain. Germline CDR1 is MNHEY and CDR2 is SMNVEV (reference sequence). This CDR3 has 14 residues. The V gene lost 6 bases and the J gene lost 1 base, with 12 bases spanning the gap. CDR3 DNA: TGTGCCAGCAGACCGTCGTCGCGGAACACTGAAGCTTTCTTT. It is translated as CASRPSSRNTEAFF.

The chain is built from TRBV5-6 and TRBJ2-1; the match to TRBD2 covers 7 bases. The trim removed 4 bases at V and 1 base at J, leaving 8 bases unmatched. Germline V gives CDR1 SGHDT, CDR2 YYEEEE. This CDR3 contains 16 residues. CDR3 loop: CASSAGLAVSYNEQFF. As DNA, the CDR3 is TGTGCCAGCAGCGCGGGGCTAGCGGTTTCCTACAATGAGCAGTTCTTC.

The chain couples TRBV29-1 to TRBJ2-3; tentative D call: TRBD1 (6 bases). V lost 7 bases and J lost 1, with 9 bases in between. This CDR3 contains 12 residues. The germline CDR1 and CDR2 sequences are SQVTM and ANQGSEA. The CDR3 DNA follows: TGCAGCGGGACAGTTCGCACAGATACGCAGTATTTT. Protein: CSGTVRTDTQYF.

The chain uses TRBV10-3 and TRBJ2-1; no clear D gene. V shed 0 bases and J shed 1 base, with 7 bases lying between them. The CDR3 sequence is 15 residues long. The germline V gene has CDR1 ENHRY and CDR2 SYGVKD. For the CDR3, the DNA is TGTGCCATCAGTGAGTCGATGCGGTCCTACAATGAGCAGTTCTTC. It codes for CAISESMRSYNEQFF.

This clone has only a few counts. The chain is built from TRBV2 and TRBJ1-2; perhaps TRBD1 as D (5 bases). CDR1 is SNHLY and CDR2 is FYNNEI in the germline V gene. CDR3 length equals 15 residues. V was trimmed by 6 bases and J by 4 bases, leaving 18 bases between them. The CDR3 spells CASSPDSVPRYGYTF. DNA for the CDR3: TGTGCCAGCAGCCCAGACAGCGTCCCTCGCTATGGCTACACCTTC.

This clone came up a few times. The chain has TRBV5-1 and TRBJ2-1; D possibly corresponds to TRBD2 (6 bases). There are 16 residues in the CDR3. Germline values: CDR1 SGHRS, CDR2 YFSETQ. Trimming left V 3 bases short and J 0 bases short, with 13 bases between. The CDR3 protein is CASSYVAGLSYNEQFF. The CDR3 DNA is TGCGCCAGCAGCTACGTGGCGGGGCTCTCCTACAATGAGCAGTTCTTC.

This clone was seen a single time. This chain joins TRBV19 and TRBJ2-1; tentative D call: TRBD1 (6 bases). This CDR3 has 15 residues. The V gene's germline CDR1 is LNHDA and CDR2 SQIVND (reference sequence). V was cut by 8 bases and J by 0 bases, with 14 bases left in between. CDR3 bases: TGTGCCAGTGGAGCCAGGGGTAGCTCCTACAATGAGCAGTTCTTC. Translating it yields CASGARGSSYNEQFF.